The 7 T cell receptor beta chains below come from one sample, sequenced in a study of immune characterization of retroperitoneal liposarcoma. TCRdb independently ran MiXCR on the PCR reads; one entry per CDR3 protein. The table has roughly 11,000 distinct CDR3 sequences, 22% seen once. The sequenced material came from blood. Every receptor here comes from a female donor with retroperitoneal liposarcoma.

The chain is built from TRBV7-3 and TRBJ2-1, with D maybe TRBD1 (5 bases). The CDR3 contains 15 residues. Germline lookup yields CDR1 SGHTA and CDR2 FQGTGA. The ends were cut back, 2 bases at V and 5 bases at J, with 13 bases in the middle. CDR3 region: CASSLSGQGHNEQFF. The CDR3, as DNA: TGTGCCAGCAGCTTATCTGGCCAGGGCCACAATGAGCAGTTCTTC.

This clonotype was detected many times. J is TRBJ2-7 and V is TRBV6-1, with TRBD2 as a possible D gene (5 bases). Germline V gene lookup returns CDR1 MNHNS and CDR2 SASEGT. Trimming removed 6 bases at V and 5 bases at J, with 20 bases between. This CDR3 comprises 15 residues. The CDR3 region has the DNA TGTGCCAGCAGGAAGGGAGCAGGAGGTGGCGACGAGCAGTACTTC. The encoded protein is CASRKGAGGGDEQYF.

A few counts support this clonotype. This sequence joins TRBV4-1 and TRBJ2-1; D may correspond to TRBD1 or TRBD2 (5 bases each). Germline CDR1 MGHRA, CDR2 YSYEKL. Trimming left V 4 bases short and J 6 bases short, with 10 bases between. CDR3 length equals 13 residues. The CDR3: CASSPGPSNEQFF. The CDR3 region has the DNA TGCGCCAGCAGCCCGGGGCCATCCAATGAGCAGTTCTTC.

This clonotype was seen only a few times. J is TRBJ1-2 and V is TRBV11-2, with 12 bases matching TRBD1. V shed 1 base and J 6 bases; nucleotides not matched to a gene: 6. Germline loops: CDR1 SGHAT, CDR2 FQNNGV. This CDR3 has 16 residues. The CDR3, as DNA: TGTGCCAGCAGCTTAGGAGTAGGGACAGGGGGCGATGGCTACACCTTC. Translation: CASSLGVGTGGDGYTF.

This clonotype rates as large. The chain couples TRBV6-1 to TRBJ2-1; possibly TRBD2 for D (6 bases). The V gene lost 7 bases and the J gene lost 8 bases, with 18 bases spanning the gap. The CDR3 length is 14 residues. Germline V CDR1 and CDR2: MNHNS, SASEGT. The CDR3 spells CASKVSGGGDEQFF. In DNA, the CDR3 is TGTGCCAGCAAAGTCTCAGGCGGCGGGGATGAGCAGTTCTTC.

The chain employs TRBV5-5 and TRBJ2-3; unclear D gene. V shed 4 bases and J shed 1 base, with 4 bases lying between them. Germline assignment: CDR1 SGHKS and CDR2 YYEKEE (reference sequence). There are 12 residues in the CDR3. CDR3 sequence reads: CASSPRTDTQYF. The CDR3 DNA reads as TGTGCCAGCAGCCCACGCACAGATACGCAGTATTTT.

V and J are TRBV11-2 and TRBJ1-4; a possible D gene is TRBD1 (5 bases). Germline V gene lookup returns CDR1 SGHAT and CDR2 FQNNGV. The V end lost 4 bases, the J end lost 2 bases, and 11 bases lay between the germline ends. This CDR3 comprises 15 residues. DNA of the CDR3: TGTGCCAGCAGCTCTCTGGGGGGGACTAATGAAAAACTGTTTTTT. Translation: CASSSLGGTNEKLFF.